This T cell receptor beta chain came from a study of T cells expressing NK-cell markers. Regarding the study as a whole: Whether the expanded NKG2C+ T cell clones recognized HCMV remained unclear. Topping the CD3+CD56-NKG2C+ fraction as well were these clonotypes, in several donors. Of the CD8+ T cell pool in more than 5 donors, about 1.0-7.0% was accounted for by dominant NKG2C+ clonotypes.

Details on this clonotype: The target antigen is unknown.

This CDR3 has 15 residues. TCRdb reprocessed the 5' RACE reads, keeping one entry per CDR3 protein, no DNA. This sample lists 300,000 or so distinct CDR3 sequences; its ten largest clones have about 4.2%. This TCR derives from a woman aged 18 to 75 in good health. V and J are TRBV12-3 or TRBV12-4 and TRBJ2-1. Sequencing was carried out using blood T cells: a sorted CD56 or NKG2C T cell subset, CD4+ or CD8+ T cells, or bulk PBMC T cells (not recorded which). CDR3 loop: CASRVAGASSNEQFF.